This TCR beta chain came from a study of cytomegalovirus exposure and HLA in healthy donors (dated by TCRdb to the late 2010s). At the level of the whole study: In an earlier analysis of 450 to 750 of the donors, around 300 Gb of sequence data and 117 million unique TCR beta sequences from 150 million to 200 million T cells were reported. An early release covering more than 500 HLA-typed donors comprised roughly 300 gigabases of sequencing data and some 79 million unique TCR sequences. The genetic ancestry cluster associated with self-reported Caucasian donors included 70% to 85% of the approximately 410 genotyped donors. The study aimed to test whether cataloging public T cell receptors could reveal signatures of past pathogen exposure. The study used immunosequencing to profile the T cell repertoires of around 600 subjects and linked those repertoires to cytomegalovirus serostatus. In addition to the first cohort of 650 to 750 subjects, a separate validation cohort of about 120 different subjects was used. The study combined high-throughput TCR immunosequencing, statistical association of individual TCRs with disease status, and machine learning to predict cytomegalovirus infection status. In a later analysis, previously published TCR beta repertoires from 666 donors were re-analyzed and high-resolution HLA genotyping was added so that TCR occurrence patterns could be studied. The later analysis used no new phenotypic data to find candidate immune exposures, relying instead on TCR beta sequences and their occurrence across donors. An earlier analysis of roughly 580 of the donors used high-throughput TCR beta sequencing to judge whether each TCR beta V gene segment behaved as functional or pseudogenic. Donor age, sex, ethnicity and CMV serostatus were compiled together with the repertoire data. A later genetic analysis took genome-wide SNP genotypes for about three fifths of the 666 donors and used that subset as a discovery cohort. All discovery cohort repertoires had been generated on a single sequencing platform. HLA typing included class I and class II loci at four-digit resolution. The number of donors typed differed by locus, with 629-630 for A, B, C, DRB1 and DQB1, roughly 550 for DQA1, 600 to 610 for DPA1, and 400 to 490 for DPB1. Because of strong linkage in the cohort, roughly five DR-DQ haplotypes were treated as single units for association and clustering. Among 398 genotyped donors of the cohort, an average of around 240,000 unique TCR beta nucleotide sequences were sequenced per donor, about a sixth of them non-productive. What the study reported, not specific to this receptor: A few of the identified cytomegalovirus-associated TCR beta chains were confirmed in vitro to be specific for cytomegalovirus antigens. Across donors, most TCR sequences were observed very rarely, whereas some public TCRs were present in many individuals. A later genetic analysis associated a missense DCLRE1C variant with V-gene and J-gene trimming of TCR beta chains, and an independent cohort replicated the association. According to a later analysis, TCR association rates differed among HLA loci, with DRB1 alleles showing the most associated TCRs and HLA-C alleles showing the fewest. The classifier was reported to diagnose cytomegalovirus status with high specificity and sensitivity in both the original cohort and the validation cohort. A further reported finding was that TCR beta sequences accurately predicted the HLA-A and HLA-B alleles for most subjects in the first cohort. A group of highly shared sequence variants was considered likely to be a technical artifact of the sequencing pipeline. A later analysis found that most CMV-associated TCR beta chains appeared HLA-restricted, with HLA associations seemingly driven largely by CMV exposure. Linkage disequilibrium might explain the correlated functional status among segregating V segments, but an unknown experimental factor could not be ruled out. The authors suggested that the approach could potentially be extended to other disease states and immunological phenotypes. In a later genetic analysis, fewer N-insertions in productive TCRs were reported among donors in an Asian-associated ancestry cluster than the roughly 700-donor mean. HLA typing was unavailable for some donors at each locus, so association tests used only the typed subset. Some 16 rarely observed V segments, including chromosome 9 orphons, were excluded from the earlier analysis of approximately 500 of the donors because counts were too low. Only TCR beta chains were sequenced in this cohort, and the absence of alpha or paired-chain data limited detectable features. Assigning TCR associations to individual alleles was difficult when HLA alleles, especially DR and DQ, strongly co-occurred. The presence/absence analyses assumed that sequencing depth was roughly uniform across donors, and that assumption may not be true. A total of 150 to 200 TCR beta chains were listed by the study as associated with cytomegalovirus. Because the 87-base-pair reads could not distinguish some IMGT-functional V segments, including TRBV6-2 and TRBV6-3, those segments were excluded. Specific HLA alleles were associated with 15,000 to 20,000 TCR beta sequences at a false discovery rate of 0.05 in a later analysis. In a later analysis, HLA-associated TCR beta chains were found to be more clonally expanded and to have lower generation probabilities than equally common non-associated chains. An earlier analysis of some 560 of the donors showed that most TCR beta V segments appeared in productive rearrangements either about 87% or about 30% of the time, which broadly matched IMGT annotations. A later analysis reported that several top co-occurrence clusters appeared linked to parvovirus B19, influenza, CMV and Epstein-Barr virus. For the cohort, immune exposure information was limited to CMV serostatus.

There are 16 amino acids in the CDR3, from cysteine to phenylalanine inclusive. Of the read, only the CDR3 DNA is kept; its 48 bases are in frame from base 1. V is pruned by 6 bases and J by 3 bases, leaving 10 bases of the junction without a gene match. CDR1 and CDR2 are read off the germline V gene as SNHLY and FYNNEI. The cohort was made up of several hundred healthy bone marrow donors. Cohort members were all nominally healthy when sampled, although unrecorded immune exposures were likely present. The donor was CMV seropositive and belonged to the group of 250 to 300 seropositive cohort members. Every donor gave a peripheral blood sample, and the peripheral blood mononuclear cells from that sample were used for TCR beta sequencing. The Qiagen DNeasy Blood Extraction Kit was used to extract genomic DNA from the blood cell samples. Library preparation used the immunoSEQ multiplex PCR assay. A mixture of 60 forward primers for TCR Vbeta segments and 13 reverse primers for TCR Jbeta segments was used in the multiplex PCR. Amplification of the CDR3 region of rearranged TCR beta genes was performed with a multiplex PCR assay on genomic DNA. The amplified TCR beta libraries were sequenced on the Illumina HiSeq System as 87-base-pair reads. Turning to the authors' computational methods: A later analysis tallied approximately 87 million unique TCR beta chains across the 600 to 700 repertoires, and approximately 12 million of those chains were shared by two or more donors. Raw reads were error-corrected and collapsed into unique sequences by a nearest-neighbor algorithm in which closely related sequences were merged to remove PCR and sequencing errors. CDR3 sequences were aligned to IMGT reference sequences to assign V, D and J gene segments. For a sequence to be retained, a match of at least six nucleotides to both a V gene segment and a J gene segment was required. A rearrangement counted as productive if the CDR3 had no stop codons and remained in frame with V and J, and every other rearrangement counted as non-productive. Following IMGT convention, CDR3 was defined as the stretch from the second conserved V-encoded cysteine up to the conserved J-encoded phenylalanine. In an earlier analysis of around 640 of the donors, sequences lacking an unambiguous match to a single V gene segment were excluded. An earlier analysis of 500 to 700 of the donors classified V segments as functional when productive rearrangements were above 56.7% and as segregating when the standard deviation between donors was above 5%. A statistical classification framework was built to diagnose cytomegalovirus status from the catalog of TCR beta chain sequences. In a later analysis, TCR nucleotide sequences were compared against IMGT/GENE-DB human TR gene sequences so that V and J genes could be assigned. A later analysis assigned CDR3 sequences and most-parsimonious VDJ recombination scenarios with the TCRdist pipeline. In a later analysis, every TCR beta chain was defined by the combination of its CDR3 amino acid sequence and its V-gene family, and reads without a unique V-gene family were dropped. A later analysis removed roughly 590 highly shared, low-generation-probability nucleotide sequences to deal with suspected cross-contamination and a sequencing artifact. In a later analysis, a clonal expansion index was calculated for each public chain from normalized within-repertoire ranks of inferred template counts. In a later analysis, generation probabilities were computed with a VDJ recombination model fitted to out-of-frame rearrangements, and the resulting probabilities were checked against IGoR. In a later analysis, TCR-TCR, TCR-HLA and TCR-CMV co-occurrence was scored with hypergeometric tests, and a repertoire-size bias correction was applied to TCR pairs. In a later analysis, false discovery rates were estimated by permuting HLA or CMV assignments 20 times. In a later analysis, co-occurring TCRs were grouped using DBSCAN, with TCRdist sequence similarity added in when clustering inside HLA-allele-positive subsets. Co-occurrence clustering excluded repertoires with fewer than 30,000 or more than 120,000 public chains, plus five with anomalous nucleotide sharing. TCRdb retrieved this table from immuneACCESS and kept in-frame rearrangements only. Not all clones are present; in checked studies, unresolved V genes account for under half, and no reason is known for the remainder. Clonal size and the V and J genes are those of that table, whereas D and trimming came from the DNA. This sample holds approximately 100,000 clones; roughly 69% were observed only once. The ten largest account for less than 3.5% of the sample.

As concerns this clone: Its antigen target is currently unknown. Base qualities are not recorded, but no much larger clone differs from it by a single base.

The V and J segments used are TRBV2 and TRBJ2-7; TRBD2 matches 11 bases in the middle. Sequencing input: PBMCs. The TCR originated in a man aged 45-65 years in good health and CMV-seropositive. For the CDR3, the sequence is CASRPIATSGNYEQYF. The DNA reads as follows: TGTGCCAGCAGGCCTATTGCGACTAGCGGGAACTACGAGCAGTACTTC.